The T cell receptor beta chain described here comes from a study of a mutant IDH1 vaccine in newly diagnosed glioma. Study details: Patients were given eight vaccinations, scheduled in weeks 1, 3, 5, 7, 11, 15, 19 and 23.

Clones were read by immunoSEQ multiplex PCR, and TCRdb kept only the in-frame ones, dropping some. The sample carries 82,000 or so clones, roughly 85% recorded once. V was clipped by 4 bases and J by 14 bases, with 11 bases between them. The CDR3 runs to 11 residues. Germline lookup yields CDR1 LGHNT and CDR2 FRNRAP. Time point in this sample: week 23, last vaccination. Mutant IDH1 20-mer peptide, at 300 ug, made up each vaccine dose, with topical imiquimod. For this clone: Its antigen is unidentified.

Sequences were derived from PBMCs, sampled from a glioma patient whose treatment included an IDH1 peptide vaccine. The rearrangement uses TRBV12-5 and TRBJ2-2, with D hard to call. The TCR sequence derives from a man between 25 and 39 years old with glioma. Some clones in this sample may be carry-over from other donors' samples. The DNA for the CDR3 is TGTGCTAGTGGTTCGATCTCGAGTCTGTTTTTT. Amino acids: CASGSISSLFF.